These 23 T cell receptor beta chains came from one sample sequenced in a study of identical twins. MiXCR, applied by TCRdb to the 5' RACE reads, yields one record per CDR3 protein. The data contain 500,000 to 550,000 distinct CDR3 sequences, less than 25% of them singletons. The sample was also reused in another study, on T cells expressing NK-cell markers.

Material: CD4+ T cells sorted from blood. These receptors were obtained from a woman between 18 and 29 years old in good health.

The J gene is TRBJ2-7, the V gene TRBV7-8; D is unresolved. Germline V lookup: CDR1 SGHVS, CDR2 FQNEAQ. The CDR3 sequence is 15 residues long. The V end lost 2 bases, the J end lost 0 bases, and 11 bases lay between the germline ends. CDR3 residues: CASSLSEASSYEQYF. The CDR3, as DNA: TGTGCCAGCAGCTTATCGGAAGCTAGCTCCTACGAGCAGTACTTC.

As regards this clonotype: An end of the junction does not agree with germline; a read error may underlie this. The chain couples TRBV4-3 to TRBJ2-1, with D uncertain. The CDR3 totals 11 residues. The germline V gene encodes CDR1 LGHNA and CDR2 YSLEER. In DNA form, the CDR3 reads TGCGCCGGCAGCCAAAAGAGGGAGCAGTTCTTC. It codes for CAGSQKREQFF.

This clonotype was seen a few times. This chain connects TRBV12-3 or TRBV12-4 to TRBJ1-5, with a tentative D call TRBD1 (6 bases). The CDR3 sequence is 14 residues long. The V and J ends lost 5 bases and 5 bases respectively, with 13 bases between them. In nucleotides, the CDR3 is TGTGCCAGCAGTAAGGGACATGCTTATCAGCCCCAGCATTTT. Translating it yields CASSKGHAYQPQHF.

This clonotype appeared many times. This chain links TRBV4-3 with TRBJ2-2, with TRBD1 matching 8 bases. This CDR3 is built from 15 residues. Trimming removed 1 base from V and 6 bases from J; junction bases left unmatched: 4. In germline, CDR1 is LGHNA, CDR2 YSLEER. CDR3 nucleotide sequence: TGCGCCAGCAGCCAAGCAACACAGGGGGCCGGGGAGCTGTTTTTT. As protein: CASSQATQGAGELFF.

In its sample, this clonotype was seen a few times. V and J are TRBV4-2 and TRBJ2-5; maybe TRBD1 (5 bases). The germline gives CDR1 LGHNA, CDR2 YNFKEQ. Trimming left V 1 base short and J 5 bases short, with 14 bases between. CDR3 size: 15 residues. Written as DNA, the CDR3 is TGTGCCAGCAGCCAAGCTAGGGGTGTTTCCGAGACCCAGTACTTC. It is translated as CASSQARGVSETQYF.

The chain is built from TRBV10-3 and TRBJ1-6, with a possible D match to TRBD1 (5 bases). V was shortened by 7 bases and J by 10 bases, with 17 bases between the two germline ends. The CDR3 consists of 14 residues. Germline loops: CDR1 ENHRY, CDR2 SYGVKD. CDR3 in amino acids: CAIKGPSVGSPLHF. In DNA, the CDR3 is TGTGCCATCAAGGGACCCTCGGTGGGCTCACCCCTCCACTTT.

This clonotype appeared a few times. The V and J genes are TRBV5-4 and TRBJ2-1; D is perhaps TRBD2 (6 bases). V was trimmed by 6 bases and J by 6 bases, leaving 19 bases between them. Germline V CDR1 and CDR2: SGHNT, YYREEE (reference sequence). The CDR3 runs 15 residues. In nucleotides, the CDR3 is TGTGCCAGCACCCCGACCGGGACTCCCGCCAATGAGCAGTTCTTC. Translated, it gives CASTPTGTPANEQFF.

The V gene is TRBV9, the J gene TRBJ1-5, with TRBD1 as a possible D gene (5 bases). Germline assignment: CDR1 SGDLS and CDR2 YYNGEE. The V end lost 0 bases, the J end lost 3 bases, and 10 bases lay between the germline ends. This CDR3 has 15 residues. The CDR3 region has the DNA TGTGCCAGCAGCGTAGCCGGGGCTTCCAATCAGCCCCAGCATTTT. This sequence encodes CASSVAGASNQPQHF.

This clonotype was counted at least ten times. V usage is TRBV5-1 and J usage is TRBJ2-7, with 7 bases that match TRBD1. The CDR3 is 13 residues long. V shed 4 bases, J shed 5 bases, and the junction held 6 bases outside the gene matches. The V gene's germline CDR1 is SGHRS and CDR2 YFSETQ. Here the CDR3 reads CASSGQGVNEQYF. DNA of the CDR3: TGCGCCAGCAGCGGGCAGGGGGTAAACGAGCAGTACTTC.

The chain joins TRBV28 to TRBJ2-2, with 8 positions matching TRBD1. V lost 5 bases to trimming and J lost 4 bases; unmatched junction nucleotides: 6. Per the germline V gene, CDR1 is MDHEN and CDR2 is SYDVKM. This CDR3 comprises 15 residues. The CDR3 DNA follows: TGTGCCAGCAGTATGGGCGGACAGGGCACCGGGGAGCTGTTTTTT. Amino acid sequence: CASSMGGQGTGELFF.

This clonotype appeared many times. CDR3 sequence reads: CSAELAYSYNEQFF. Written as DNA, the CDR3 is TGCAGTGCTGAACTAGCGTACTCCTACAATGAGCAGTTCTTC. The genes are TRBV20-1 and TRBJ2-1; 7 positions match TRBD2. J was trimmed by 0 bases and V by 5 bases; bases with no gene match: 4. CDR3 length: 14 residues. Germline CDR1 is DFQATT and CDR2 is SNEGSKA (reference sequence).

In nucleotides, the CDR3 is TGTGCCAGCAGTATCCGGCGGACGGTGAACACTGAAGCTTTCTTT. Translated: CASSIRRTVNTEAFF. The rearrangement joins TRBV27 to TRBJ1-1, with unresolved D. V lost 5 bases to trimming and J lost 0 bases, with 13 bases between them. This CDR3 is built from 15 residues. Germline V gene lookup returns CDR1 MNHEY and CDR2 SMNVEV (reference sequence).

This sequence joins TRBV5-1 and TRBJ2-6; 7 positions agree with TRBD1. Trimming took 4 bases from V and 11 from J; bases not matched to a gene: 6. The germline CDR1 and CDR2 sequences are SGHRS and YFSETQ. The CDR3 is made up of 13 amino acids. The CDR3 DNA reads TGCGCCAGCAGCGCTGACAGGGCGGACGTCCTGACTTTC. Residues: CASSADRADVLTF.

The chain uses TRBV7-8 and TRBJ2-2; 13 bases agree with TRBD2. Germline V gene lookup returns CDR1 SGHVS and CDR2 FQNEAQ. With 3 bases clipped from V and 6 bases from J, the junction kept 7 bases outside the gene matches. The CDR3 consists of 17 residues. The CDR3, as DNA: TGTGCCAGCAGCTTCCTAGGACTAGCGGGAGTTGCCGGGGAGCTGTTTTTT. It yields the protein CASSFLGLAGVAGELFF.

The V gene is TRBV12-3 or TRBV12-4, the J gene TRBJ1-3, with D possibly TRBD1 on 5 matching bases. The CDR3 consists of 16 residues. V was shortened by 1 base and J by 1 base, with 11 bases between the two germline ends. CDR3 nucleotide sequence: TGTGCCAGCAGTTTAGGAGCGGGGGGATCTGGAAACACCATATATTTT. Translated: CASSLGAGGSGNTIYF.

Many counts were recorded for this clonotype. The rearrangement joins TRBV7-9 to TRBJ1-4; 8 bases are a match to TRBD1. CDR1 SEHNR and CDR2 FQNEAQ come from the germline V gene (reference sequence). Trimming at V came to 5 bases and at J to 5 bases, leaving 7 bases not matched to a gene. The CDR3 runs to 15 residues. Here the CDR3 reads CASSLGQGLNEKLFF. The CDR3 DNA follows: TGTGCCAGCAGCCTCGGACAGGGCTTAAATGAAAAACTGTTTTTT.

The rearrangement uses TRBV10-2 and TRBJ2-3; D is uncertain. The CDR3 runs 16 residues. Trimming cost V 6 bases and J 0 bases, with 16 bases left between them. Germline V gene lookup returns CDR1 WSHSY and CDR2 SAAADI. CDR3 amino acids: CASSAVLISSTDTQYF. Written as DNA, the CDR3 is TGCGCCAGCAGCGCCGTACTGATCTCGAGCACAGATACGCAGTATTTT.

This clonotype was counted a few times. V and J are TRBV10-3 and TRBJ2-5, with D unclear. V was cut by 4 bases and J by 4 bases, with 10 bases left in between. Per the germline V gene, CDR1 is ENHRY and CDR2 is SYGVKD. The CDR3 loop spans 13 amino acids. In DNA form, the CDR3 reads TGTGCCATCAGTGCGGGTCCCCCAGAGACCCAGTACTTC. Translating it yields CAISAGPPETQYF.

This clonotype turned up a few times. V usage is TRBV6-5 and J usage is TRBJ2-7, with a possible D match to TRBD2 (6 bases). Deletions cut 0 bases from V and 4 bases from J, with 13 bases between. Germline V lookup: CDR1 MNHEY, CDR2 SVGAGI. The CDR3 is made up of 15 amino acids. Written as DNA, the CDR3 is TGTGCCAGCAGTTACTCGAGAGCGGGTATATACGAGCAGTACTTC. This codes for CASSYSRAGIYEQYF.

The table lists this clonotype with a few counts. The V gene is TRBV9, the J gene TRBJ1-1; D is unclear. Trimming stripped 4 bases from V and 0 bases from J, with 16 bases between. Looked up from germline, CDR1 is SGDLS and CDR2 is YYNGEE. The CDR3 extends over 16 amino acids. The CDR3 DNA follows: TGTGCCAGCAGCTCCACCGAGCGGCACATGAACACTGAAGCTTTCTTT. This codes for CASSSTERHMNTEAFF.

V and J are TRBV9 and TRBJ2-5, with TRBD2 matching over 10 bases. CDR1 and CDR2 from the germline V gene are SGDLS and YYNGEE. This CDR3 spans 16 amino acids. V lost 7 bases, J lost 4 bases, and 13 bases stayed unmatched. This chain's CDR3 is CASGAPSGSLGETQYF. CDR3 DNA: TGTGCCAGCGGGGCTCCTAGCGGGAGTCTTGGAGAGACCCAGTACTTC.

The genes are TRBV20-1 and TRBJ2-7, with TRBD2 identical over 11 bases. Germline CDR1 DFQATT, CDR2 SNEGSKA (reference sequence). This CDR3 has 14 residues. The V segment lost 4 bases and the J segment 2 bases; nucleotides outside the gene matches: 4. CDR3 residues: CSAKLAGVPYEQYF. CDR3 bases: TGCAGTGCTAAACTAGCGGGGGTTCCCTACGAGCAGTACTTC.

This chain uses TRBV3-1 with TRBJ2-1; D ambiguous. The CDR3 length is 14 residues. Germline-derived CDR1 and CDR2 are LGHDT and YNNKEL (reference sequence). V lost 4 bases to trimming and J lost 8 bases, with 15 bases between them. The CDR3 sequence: CASSPWPNRDEQFF. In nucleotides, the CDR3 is TGTGCCAGCAGCCCCTGGCCCAACCGGGATGAGCAGTTCTTC.